Below, 30 T cell receptor beta chains from the same sample are listed, as sequenced in a study of immune evolution from preneoplasia to lung adenocarcinoma. Clones were sequenced by immunoSEQ multiplex PCR, and TCRdb holds only the in-frame ones, with some missing. Of 20,000 to 25,000 clones detected, around three quarters appear once; the ten largest clones hold around 6%. Sequencing was done on a sample of FFPE invasive lung adenocarcinoma tissue. Receptor source: a person between 55 and 70 years old with lung adenocarcinoma.

A remark on this clone: Compared with germline, one end of the junction differs, possibly owing to a read error. The CDR3 sequence is CVSSSLPPGANVLTF. CDR3 DNA: TGTGTCAGCAGCTCCCTGCCCCCTGGGGCCAACGTCCTGACTTTC. The chain is built from TRBV9 and TRBJ2-6; no definite D call. The germline V gene has CDR1 SGDLS and CDR2 YYNGEE. CDR3 length: 15 amino acids.

The CDR3 DNA follows: TGTGCCAGTAGTATAGGGAATCCAGGGACTGCCAATGAGCAGTTCTTC. Translated: CASSIGNPGTANEQFF. The rearrangement uses TRBV19 and TRBJ2-1; D is perhaps TRBD2 (6 bases). Germline V gene sequence: CDR1 LNHDA, CDR2 SQIVND (reference sequence). CDR3 size: 16 residues. The V end lost 1 base, the J end lost 6 bases, and 16 bases lay between the germline ends.

This clone turned up a few times. The chain couples TRBV4-2 to TRBJ1-1; D is perhaps TRBD1 (5 bases). V was trimmed by 0 bases and J by 10 bases, leaving 15 bases between them. This CDR3 is built from 14 residues. CDR1 and CDR2 (germline): LGHNA, YNFKEQ. CDR3 coding DNA: TGTGCCAGCAGCCAAGATCGGTATGGGGGGGGAGCTTTCTTT. Protein sequence: CASSQDRYGGGAFF.

In this sample, this clone turned up a few times. The chain recombines TRBV5-1 with TRBJ2-2; D is uncertain. Germline-derived CDR1 and CDR2 are SGHRS and YFSETQ. CDR3 length equals 14 residues. V was cut by 3 bases and J by 0 bases, with 6 bases left in between. The CDR3 DNA is TGCGCCAGCAGCTCCCAATCGAACACCGGGGAGCTGTTTTTT. Protein product: CASSSQSNTGELFF.

This clone was detected only a few times. This rearrangement joins TRBV10-3 to TRBJ2-7, with 14 bases lining up with TRBD2. CDR1 and CDR2 from the germline V gene are ENHRY and SYGVKD. The CDR3 sequence is 16 residues long. V shed 5 bases and J 5 bases; nucleotides not matched to a gene: 8. In DNA form, the CDR3 reads TGTGCCATCAGTAGACTAGCGGGAGGGCCATCGGACGAGCAGTACTTC. It yields the protein CAISRLAGGPSDEQYF.

This clone has just a few counts. This sequence joins TRBV28 and TRBJ2-5; D possibly corresponds to TRBD2 (6 bases). The V gene's germline CDR1 is MDHEN and CDR2 SYDVKM. V was trimmed by 5 bases and J by 6 bases, leaving 25 bases between them. CDR3 length equals 17 residues. CDR3 sequence reads: CASSPSTYGTGEKTQYF. CDR3 in DNA: TGTGCCAGCAGTCCATCTACCTATGGGACGGGGGAGAAGACCCAGTACTTC.

By its share, this clone is medium-sized. The genes are TRBV11-3 and TRBJ2-3, with D possibly matching TRBD2 (5 bases). The CDR3 runs 13 residues. Germline V gives CDR1 SGHNT, CDR2 YENEEA. Trimming cost V 3 bases and J 8 bases, with 12 bases left between them. The CDR3 loop reads CASSFGALGTQYF. DNA of the CDR3: TGTGCCAGCAGCTTCGGTGCACTAGGTACGCAGTATTTT.

The CDR3 reads CASSSPRTRITGELFF. DNA of the CDR3: TGTGCCAGCAGTTCACCACGGACTAGGATCACCGGGGAGCTGTTTTTT. The V gene is TRBV27, the J gene TRBJ2-2, with 7 nucleotides matching TRBD2. The germline gives CDR1 MNHEY, CDR2 SMNVEV (reference sequence). The CDR3 is made up of 16 amino acids. V was clipped by 4 bases and J by 4 bases; unmatched bases: 9.

The chain carries TRBV7-2 and TRBJ1-2, with TRBD1 matching over 7 bases. The trim removed 4 bases at V and 4 bases at J, leaving 9 bases unmatched. The germline V gene has CDR1 SGHTA and CDR2 FQGNSA. The CDR3 runs 15 residues. The CDR3 sequence is CASSSSPGQFYGYTF. CDR3 bases: TGTGCCAGCAGCTCGTCACCGGGACAGTTCTATGGCTACACCTTC.

The rearrangement joins TRBV7-8 to TRBJ1-5; D is possibly TRBD1 (6 bases). Germline-derived CDR1 and CDR2 are SGHVS and FQNEAQ. The CDR3 length is 13 residues. The V end lost 2 bases, the J end lost 8 bases, and 10 bases lay between the germline ends. The CDR3 DNA is TGTGCCAGCAGCTTAAGCGAGGGGGAGCCCCAGCATTTT. This translates into CASSLSEGEPQHF.

This chain uses TRBV7-2 with TRBJ1-1; TRBD1 is a possible D gene (5 bases). Trimming removed 2 bases at V and 2 bases at J, with 9 bases between. The CDR3 contains 14 residues. The germline CDR1 and CDR2 sequences are SGHTA and FQGNSA. The CDR3 sequence is CASSLPGVNTEAFF. As DNA, the CDR3 is TGTGCCAGCAGCTTACCGGGGGTTAACACTGAAGCTTTCTTT.

This clone was found a few times. CDR3 coding DNA: TGTGCCAGCTTAGGGGAGGCGGGAGGGCTGCACGGTACAGATACGCAGTATTTT. Amino acids: CASLGEAGGLHGTDTQYF. The V gene is TRBV21-1, the J gene TRBJ2-3; no DNA check was done on the table's D call, TRBD2. TRBV21-1 is deemed a pseudogene. The CDR3 has 18 amino acids.

The chain recombines TRBV14 with TRBJ2-7, with D perhaps matching TRBD1 (5 bases). V lost 8 bases, J lost 6 bases, and 14 bases lay in between. This CDR3 spans 12 amino acids. CDR1 and CDR2 (germline): SGHDN, FVKESK. The CDR3: CASGVRASEQYF. CDR3 DNA sequence: TGTGCCAGCGGGGTCAGGGCGTCCGAGCAGTACTTC.

The chain carries TRBV7-2 and TRBJ2-3; tentatively, D is TRBD2 (6 bases). The CDR3 is 15 amino acids. V was pared by 5 bases and J by 3 bases, with 15 bases between. Germline values: CDR1 SGHTA, CDR2 FQGNSA. As DNA, the CDR3 is TGTGCCAGCAGCCTGGGACTTCGGAGAACAGATACGCAGTATTTT. Protein: CASSLGLRRTDTQYF. Combining the CDR3 with reference TRBV7-2 and TRBJ2-3 gives the whole variable domain GAGVSQSPSNKVTEKGKDVELRCDPISGHTALYWYRQSLGQGLEFLIYFQGNSAPDKSGLPSDRFSAERTGGSVSTLTIQRTQQEDSAVYLCASSLGLRRTDTQYFGPGTRLTVL.

V and J are TRBV7-8 and TRBJ2-3; TRBD1 agrees at 10 bases. The CDR3 loop spans 18 amino acids. Germline lookup yields CDR1 SGHVS and CDR2 FQNEAQ. V lost 2 bases, J lost 2 bases, and 10 bases stayed unmatched. CDR3 sequence: CASSLIGIGTGDTDTQYF. CDR3 DNA sequence: TGTGCCAGCAGCTTAATCGGTATAGGGACAGGGGACACAGATACGCAGTATTTT.

The chain combines TRBV4-1 with TRBJ2-2, with D perhaps assigned TRBD1 or TRBD2 (5 bases each). Looked up from germline, CDR1 is MGHRA and CDR2 is YSYEKL. The CDR3 sequence is 19 residues long. V was trimmed by 2 bases and J by 6 bases, leaving 25 bases between them. The CDR3 sequence: CASSQPSSSGRRFAGELFF. Here the CDR3 DNA reads TGCGCCAGCAGCCAACCATCTAGCTCAGGGCGACGGTTTGCCGGGGAGCTGTTTTTT.

The chain couples TRBV30 to TRBJ2-5; D is unresolved. Trimming pared 2 bases from V and 5 bases from J, leaving 9 bases between. Germline CDR1 and CDR2: GTSNPN and SVGIG (reference sequence). The length of the CDR3 is 12 residues. CDR3 sequence reads: CAWSPRLETQYF. CDR3 nucleotides: TGTGCCTGGAGTCCTCGGCTCGAGACCCAGTACTTC.

The chain joins TRBV4-1 to TRBJ2-2; no clear D gene. V lost 1 base to trimming and J lost 4 bases, with 16 bases between them. This CDR3 region has 17 residues. Germline CDR1 and CDR2: MGHRA and YSYEKL. The CDR3 region is CASSQVAWRRGTGELFF. CDR3 nucleotides: TGCGCCAGCAGCCAAGTGGCTTGGCGCCGAGGCACCGGGGAGCTGTTTTTT.

The gene calls are TRBV19 and TRBJ2-3; a possible D gene is TRBD2 (7 bases). CDR1 and CDR2 from the germline V gene are LNHDA and SQIVND (reference sequence). This CDR3 is 15 amino acids long. V was pared by 10 bases and J by 2 bases, with 19 bases between. The CDR3 loop is CATRGGGADTDTQYF. Here the CDR3 DNA reads TGTGCCACCCGGGGTGGGGGGGCCGACACAGATACGCAGTATTTT.

DNA of the CDR3: TGTGCCAGCAGAAACTTAGCGGGAGGGCTTGGCGGGGAGCTGTTTTTT. This codes for CASRNLAGGLGGELFF. This chain connects TRBV27 to TRBJ2-2, with 11 bases aligning to TRBD2. Germline loops: CDR1 MNHEY, CDR2 SMNVEV (reference sequence). The CDR3 is made up of 16 amino acids. V was pared by 6 bases and J by 7 bases, with 10 bases of the junction left unmatched.

This clone appeared once. This sequence joins TRBV30 and TRBJ1-2; 7 bases fit TRBD1. The CDR3 is 13 amino acids. J was trimmed by 7 bases and V by 0 bases; bases with no gene match: 5. Germline V lookup: CDR1 GTSNPN, CDR2 SVGIG (reference sequence). This CDR3 is CAWSVQTGSGYTF. The CDR3 nucleotides are TGTGCCTGGAGTGTACAGACAGGGAGTGGCTACACCTTC.

The V call is TRBV27, the J call TRBJ2-7; D unresolved. V shed 6 bases and J shed 5 bases, with 11 bases lying between them. CDR3 length: 12 amino acids. Per the germline V gene, CDR1 is MNHEY and CDR2 is SMNVEV (reference sequence). The CDR3 DNA follows: TGTGCCAGCAGGGGGTCGCCGGACGAGCAGTACTTC. Its protein product is CASRGSPDEQYF.

The chain is built from TRBV6-6 and TRBJ2-3; D call uncertain. V dropped 1 base and J dropped 3 bases, with 8 bases sitting between them. The CDR3 loop spans 14 amino acids. Germline values: CDR1 MNHNY, CDR2 SVGAGI (reference sequence). The CDR3 coding sequence is TGTGCCAGCAGTTACTTTGGGGAAACAGATACGCAGTATTTT. Its translation is CASSYFGETDTQYF.

The chain links TRBV28 to TRBJ2-2; tentative D call: TRBD1 (6 bases). CDR1 MDHEN and CDR2 SYDVKM come from the germline V gene. V was shortened by 8 bases and J by 6 bases, with 7 bases between the two germline ends. The CDR3 consists of 11 residues. CDR3 DNA sequence: TGTGCCAGCGAGGGGGCCGGGGAGCTGTTTTTT. Its translation is CASEGAGELFF.

The V gene is TRBV11-3, the J gene TRBJ2-3; TRBD1 is a possible D gene (6 bases). Trimming removed 5 bases at V and 3 bases at J, with 24 bases between. This CDR3 comprises 18 residues. CDR1 is SGHNT and CDR2 is YENEEA in the germline V gene. Written as DNA, the CDR3 is TGTGCCAGCAGCGAAACGGGACACCCTGACTCAGGAACAGATACGCAGTATTTT. This gives the protein CASSETGHPDSGTDTQYF.

This clone was seen a single time. The rearrangement links TRBV5-1 to TRBJ2-1; TRBD2 agrees at 7 bases. J lost 9 bases, V lost 0 bases, and 6 bases had no gene match. The CDR3 loop spans 14 amino acids. Looked up from germline, CDR1 is SGHRS and CDR2 is YFSETQ. CDR3 DNA: TGCGCCAGCAGCTTGGAACGGGGGGAGGGTGAGCAGTTCTTC. Its protein product is CASSLERGEGEQFF.

The CDR3 region has the DNA TGTGCCAGCAGCTTAGATGGCTTCCAGTTCTTC. Amino acids: CASSLDGFQFF. The V gene is TRBV11-2, the J gene TRBJ2-1; D not resolved. The V end was cut by 0 bases, the J end by 13 bases, with 7 bases between. The CDR3 contains 11 residues. CDR1 and CDR2 from the germline V gene are SGHAT and FQNNGV.

The CDR3: CASSQFSSTDTQYF. CDR3 bases: TGTGCCAGCAGTCAATTTTCTAGCACAGATACGCAGTATTTT. The chain couples TRBV7-6 to TRBJ2-3; D not resolved. The CDR3 sequence is 14 residues long. Germline-derived CDR1 and CDR2 are SGHVS and FNYEAQ. The germline V and J ends were trimmed by 6 bases and 0 bases, with 10 bases remaining between them. Using reference TRBV7-6 and TRBJ2-3 for the parts outside the CDR3, the full variable domain is GAGVSQSPRYKVTKRGQDVALRCDPISGHVSLYWYRQALGQGPEFLTYFNYEAQQDKSGLPNDRFSAERPEGSISTLTIQRTEQRDSAMYRCASSQFSSTDTQYFGPGTRLTVL.

The rearrangement links TRBV18 to TRBJ2-1, with 12 bases identical to TRBD2. The trim removed 1 base at V and 5 bases at J, leaving 0 bases unmatched. This CDR3 is 15 amino acids long. The germline V gene has CDR1 KGHSH and CDR2 LQKENI. CDR3 coding DNA: TGTGCCAGCTCACCACGACTAGCGGGGGACAATGAGCAGTTCTTC. This sequence encodes CASSPRLAGDNEQFF. Complete variable domain (other parts from reference TRBV18 and TRBJ2-1): NAGVMQNPRHLVRRRGQEARLRCSPMKGHSHVYWYRQLPEEGLKFMVYLQKENIIDESGMPKERFSAEFPKEGPSILRIQQVVRGDSAAYFCASSPRLAGDNEQFFGPGTRLTVL.

The DNA of the CDR3 is TGTGCCTGGAGAAGAGGAGCGGGGAAGAGCTCCTACAATGAGCAGTTCTTC. Translating gives CAWRRGAGKSSYNEQFF. V usage is TRBV30 and J usage is TRBJ2-1; 7 positions agree with TRBD2. Germline loops: CDR1 GTSNPN, CDR2 SVGIG (reference sequence). After removal of 3 bases from V and 0 bases from J, the junction contained 11 bases not matched to a gene. This CDR3 is 17 amino acids long.